One sample yielded the 9 T cell receptor beta chains listed below, sequenced in a study of cytomegalovirus exposure and HLA in healthy donors. Researchers ran the PCR with 60 Vbeta and 13 Jbeta primers. The assay was immunoSEQ multiplex PCR, and TCRdb's table has in-frame clones only and misses some. Of some 100,000 clones in the sample, about 80% were seen once. The sample taken for sequencing was PBMCs. The receptors originated from a male donor in good health and CMV-seropositive.

There are a few counts of this clone. The V and J genes are TRBV6-4 and TRBJ1-2; D might be TRBD1 (5 bases). The CDR3 runs 13 residues. Germline V gene lookup returns CDR1 MRHNA and CDR2 SNTAGT. Trimming removed 2 bases at V and 5 bases at J, with 9 bases between. In nucleotides, the CDR3 is TGTGCCAGCAGTGACCGGCCAGGGTATGGCTACACCTTC. It codes for CASSDRPGYGYTF.

V is TRBV5-4 and J is TRBJ2-5, with D perhaps matching TRBD2 (5 bases). The CDR3 extends over 12 amino acids. The germline V gene encodes CDR1 SGHNT and CDR2 YYREEE (reference sequence). V was shortened by 2 bases and J by 4 bases, with 6 bases between the two germline ends. CDR3 region: CASSFEGETQYF. The CDR3 region has the DNA TGTGCCAGCAGCTTCGAGGGAGAGACCCAGTACTTC.

DNA of the CDR3: TGTGCCAGCAGATTGACAGGGGGTGAAAAACTGTTTTTT. Its translation: CASRLTGGEKLFF. The V call is TRBV2, the J call TRBJ1-4, with 9 positions matching TRBD1. The CDR3 runs to 13 residues. Germline CDR1 SNHLY, CDR2 FYNNEI. J gave up 7 bases and V 6 bases, and 3 bases lay outside the gene matches.

This sequence joins TRBV2 and TRBJ1-5; D call uncertain. Germline V CDR1 and CDR2: SNHLY, FYNNEI. Trimming removed 5 bases at V and 1 base at J, with 6 bases between. This CDR3 has 13 amino acids. CDR3 nucleotide sequence: TGTGCCAGCAGTATCTTGAGCAATCAGCCCCAGCATTTT. Protein product: CASSILSNQPQHF. Filled out from reference TRBV2 and TRBJ1-5, the complete variable domain reads EPEVTQTPSHQVTQMGQEVILRCVPISNHLYFYWYRQILGQKVEFLVSFYNNEISEKSEIFDDQFSVERPDGSNFTLKIRSTKLEDSAMYFCASSILSNQPQHFGDGTRLSIL.

The chain uses TRBV7-2 and TRBJ2-5; tentative D call: TRBD2 (5 bases). The DNA end lines up better with TRBJ2-7; the J call may be wrong. The V gene's germline CDR1 is SGHTA and CDR2 FQGNSA. The CDR3 totals 14 residues. The CDR3 nucleotides read TGTGCCAGCAAGCCGGACTGGAGCTCCTACGAGCAGTACTTC. Amino acid sequence: CASKPDWSSYEQYF.

The chain recombines TRBV14 with TRBJ2-3; 9 positions match TRBD2. The CDR3 has 17 amino acids. The ends lost 1 base at V and 6 bases at J; junction bases unmatched: 11. Per germline, CDR1 SGHDN and CDR2 FVKESK. The CDR3 DNA reads as TGTGCCAGCAGCCAAGCGCAGCGGGGGGCAGGAACTGATACGCAGTATTTT. Translated: CASSQAQRGAGTDTQYF.

The chain combines TRBV29-1 with TRBJ1-2; TRBD1 agrees at 10 bases. V dropped 0 bases and J dropped 4; count of bases not matched to a gene: 8. Per germline, CDR1 SQVTM and CDR2 ANQGSEA. The length of the CDR3 is 16 residues. The CDR3 region is CSVEETRWDRGYGYTF. CDR3 in DNA: TGCAGCGTTGAAGAAACCCGCTGGGACAGGGGCTATGGCTACACCTTC. Combining the CDR3 with reference TRBV29-1 and TRBJ1-2 gives the whole variable domain SAVISQKPSRDICQRGTSLTIQCQVDSQVTMMFWYRQQPGQSLTLIATANQGSEATYESGFVIDKFPISRPNLTFSTLTVSNMSPEDSSIYLCSVEETRWDRGYGYTFGSGTRLTVV.

This clone was observed once. V and J are TRBV6-1 and TRBJ1-2; D is uncertain. The germline V and J ends were trimmed by 6 bases and 8 bases, with 16 bases remaining between them. The CDR3 spans 13 residues. Germline CDR1 reads MNHNS; CDR2 reads SASEGT. The CDR3 bases are TGTGCCAGCAGGGCCGGGCCGGCGGGCGGCTACACCTTC. It specifies CASRAGPAGGYTF.

This clone was detected a few times. This chain connects TRBV9 to TRBJ2-3, with D possibly being TRBD2 (6 bases). Germline lookup yields CDR1 SGDLS and CDR2 YYNGEE. The CDR3 is made up of 15 amino acids. V lost 0 bases and J lost 6, with 14 bases in between. CDR3 loop: CASSVEGSRGDTQYF. DNA of the CDR3: TGTGCCAGCAGCGTAGAGGGTAGCCGGGGGGATACGCAGTATTTT.